This is a list of T cell receptor beta chains from one sample in a study of vaccination and CD4 T cells after COVID-19. TCRdb re-called the PCR reads with MiXCR, one entry per CDR3 protein. Of about 20,000 distinct CDR3 sequences in the sample, around 60% are singletons; the top ten hold more than 8.5%. Their antigen targets remain unknown. Sequenced material: CD4+ T cells from blood, cultured in vitro, taken after SARS-CoV-2 vaccination. All receptors come from a human donor who had recovered from COVID-19. Each CDR3 is given with its conserved first and last residue. The order of the fields is D gene, V gene, clone size, J gene, CDR3 protein, CDR3 DNA. A D gene is named only where the DNA matches it firmly. Size values are once, few and many counts, or a class for expanded clones, and some rows have none.

d_call: NA
v_call: TRBV7-2
clone_size: few
j_call: TRBJ1-2
cdr3_aa: CASSSVGTSSYGYTF
cdr3_nt: TGTGCCAGCAGCTCGGTAGGGACGTCGAGCTATGGCTACACCTTC

d_call: NA
v_call: TRBV7-2
clone_size: NA
j_call: TRBJ2-2
cdr3_aa: CASSLGGTGELFF
cdr3_nt: TGTGCCAGCAGCTTAGGCGGAACCGGGGAGCTGTTTTTT

d_call: TRBD1
v_call: TRBV6-1
clone_size: NA
j_call: TRBJ2-2
cdr3_aa: CASSRDRVGGELFF
cdr3_nt: TGTGCCAGCAGTCGCGACAGGGTGGGCGGGGAGCTGTTTTTT

d_call: NA
v_call: TRBV6-2/TRBV6-3
clone_size: few
j_call: TRBJ1-5
cdr3_aa: CASSKTYQPQHF
cdr3_nt: TGTGCCAGCAGCAAAACTTATCAGCCCCAGCATTTT

d_call: TRBD1
v_call: TRBV7-9
clone_size: NA
j_call: TRBJ2-2
cdr3_aa: CASSLWLDRGYSNTGELFF
cdr3_nt: TGTGCCAGCAGCTTGTGGTTAGACAGGGGCTATTCGAACACCGGGGAGCTGTTTTTT

d_call: TRBD1
v_call: TRBV7-3
clone_size: NA
j_call: TRBJ1-2
cdr3_aa: CASSSTGSGYTF
cdr3_nt: TGTGCCAGCAGCTCGACAGGGTCCGGCTACACCTTC

d_call: TRBD2
v_call: TRBV6-1
clone_size: NA
j_call: TRBJ2-1
cdr3_aa: CASRPGLAGSNEQFF
cdr3_nt: TGTGCCAGCAGGCCGGGACTAGCGGGTTCCAATGAGCAGTTCTTC

d_call: NA
v_call: TRBV25-1
clone_size: NA
j_call: TRBJ2-1
cdr3_aa: CASRTGTYNEQFF
cdr3_nt: TGTGCCAGCAGGACAGGAACGTACAATGAGCAGTTCTTC

d_call: NA
v_call: TRBV7-2
clone_size: NA
j_call: TRBJ1-1
cdr3_aa: CASSLLPGNTEAFF
cdr3_nt: TGTGCCAGCAGCCTGCTGCCTGGAAACACTGAAGCTTTCTTT

d_call: NA
v_call: TRBV7-6
clone_size: NA
j_call: TRBJ1-1
cdr3_aa: CASSSLTGAPEAFF
cdr3_nt: TGTGCCAGCAGCTCACTTACCGGGGCTCCTGAAGCTTTCTTT

d_call: NA
v_call: TRBV6-1
clone_size: once
j_call: TRBJ1-2
cdr3_aa: CASSKGGASYTF
cdr3_nt: TGTGCCAGCAGTAAGGGGGGGGCTAGCTACACCTTC

d_call: TRBD1
v_call: TRBV19
clone_size: NA
j_call: TRBJ2-5
cdr3_aa: CASSIGQGGETQYF
cdr3_nt: TGTGCCAGTAGTATCGGACAGGGTGGGGAGACCCAGTACTTC

d_call: NA
v_call: TRBV19
clone_size: few
j_call: TRBJ1-1
cdr3_aa: CASSMIGTPNTEAFF
cdr3_nt: TGTGCCAGTAGTATGATCGGGACCCCTAACACTGAAGCTTTCTTT

d_call: NA
v_call: TRBV6-1
clone_size: NA
j_call: TRBJ2-2
cdr3_aa: CASSGLGQTGELFF
cdr3_nt: TGTGCCAGCAGCGGCCTCGGACAGACCGGGGAGCTGTTTTTT

d_call: TRBD1
v_call: TRBV27
clone_size: NA
j_call: TRBJ1-2
cdr3_aa: CASSLSGGAYGYTF
cdr3_nt: TGTGCCAGCAGTTTATCAGGGGGCGCGTATGGCTACACCTTC

d_call: NA
v_call: TRBV19
clone_size: NA
j_call: TRBJ1-2
cdr3_aa: CASSISGDGYTF
cdr3_nt: TGTGCCAGTAGTATTTCCGGAGATGGCTACACCTTC

d_call: TRBD1
v_call: TRBV7-2
clone_size: NA
j_call: TRBJ2-3
cdr3_aa: CASSRPGQGSPLSTDTQYF
cdr3_nt: TGTGCCAGCAGTCGTCCGGGACAGGGATCTCCCCTCAGCACAGATACGCAGTATTTT

d_call: TRBD2
v_call: TRBV6-1
clone_size: NA
j_call: TRBJ2-2
cdr3_aa: CASRGTRFTGELFF
cdr3_nt: TGTGCCAGCAGAGGGACTAGGTTTACCGGGGAGCTGTTTTTT

d_call: NA
v_call: TRBV7-6
clone_size: few
j_call: TRBJ1-2
cdr3_aa: CASSSVPRDGYTF
cdr3_nt: TGTGCCAGCAGCTCAGTACCTCGTGATGGCTACACCTTC

d_call: NA
v_call: TRBV7-2
clone_size: NA
j_call: TRBJ1-2
cdr3_aa: CASSRPPGGDGYTF
cdr3_nt: TGTGCCAGCAGCCGTCCCCCGGGGGGTGACGGCTACACCTTC

d_call: NA
v_call: TRBV7-2
clone_size: few
j_call: TRBJ1-3
cdr3_aa: CASSLEEGGSGYTIYF
cdr3_nt: TGTGCCAGCAGCTTAGAAGAGGGGGGTAGCGGTTACACCATATATTTT

d_call: NA
v_call: TRBV28
clone_size: NA
j_call: TRBJ1-1
cdr3_aa: CASSFKGKNTEAFF
cdr3_nt: TGTGCCAGCAGTTTTAAGGGGAAGAACACTGAAGCTTTCTTT

d_call: NA
v_call: TRBV7-2
clone_size: once
j_call: TRBJ2-3
cdr3_aa: CASRQGGSTDTQYF
cdr3_nt: TGTGCCAGCCGCCAGGGGGGAAGCACAGATACGCAGTATTTT

d_call: TRBD1
v_call: TRBV7-2
clone_size: few
j_call: TRBJ1-1
cdr3_aa: CASSLRTGNTEAFF
cdr3_nt: TGTGCCAGCAGCCTCCGGACAGGGAACACTGAAGCTTTCTTT